The 32 T cell receptor beta chains in this list originate from one sample, sequenced in a study of lymphopenia after photon versus proton radiotherapy. The protocol was immunoSEQ multiplex PCR, while the TCRdb copy is restricted to in-frame clones and leaves out a portion. The sample has fewer than 40,000 clones; 94% are singletons. The sample consisted of peripheral blood, taken from a patient treated with photon-based radiotherapy. These receptors all come from a woman in her forties or fifties with cholangiocarcinoma.

The chain uses TRBV29-1 and TRBJ2-1; D gene uncertain. Deletions cut 1 base from V and 3 bases from J, with 7 bases between. Germline CDR1 and CDR2: SQVTM and ANQGSEA. CDR3 length: 13 amino acids. CDR3 sequence (DNA): TGCAGCGTTGAAGGGGGTGACTACAATGAGCAGTTCTTC. This gives the protein CSVEGGDYNEQFF.

The chain joins TRBV7-2 to TRBJ2-2; D not resolved. Germline V lookup: CDR1 SGHTA, CDR2 FQGNSA. With 2 bases removed from V and 5 bases from J, the gap between germline ends came to 12 bases. The CDR3 consists of 15 residues. CDR3 sequence: CASSLRRPATGELFF. In DNA, the CDR3 is TGTGCCAGCAGCTTAAGGCGGCCGGCGACCGGGGAGCTGTTTTTT.

Here the CDR3 DNA reads TGTGCCAGTCAAAGGTCGCCAGGGGACTCCTACGAGCAGTACTTC. This codes for CASQRSPGDSYEQYF. The chain employs TRBV27 and TRBJ2-7; D possibly corresponds to TRBD1 (6 bases). Germline values: CDR1 MNHEY, CDR2 SMNVEV (reference sequence). V was clipped by 9 bases and J by 0 bases, with 18 bases between them. This CDR3 contains 15 residues.

The rearrangement uses TRBV7-8 and TRBJ2-2; D call uncertain. CDR3 length equals 13 residues. Trimming pared 6 bases from V and 8 bases from J, leaving 13 bases between. The V gene's germline CDR1 is SGHVS and CDR2 FQNEAQ. The CDR3 coding sequence is TGTGCCAGCAGTCCTGACCGGCCTGGGGAGCTGTTTTTT. Residues: CASSPDRPGELFF.

This chain uses TRBV5-4 with TRBJ1-6; no clear D. V lost 0 bases to trimming and J lost 7 bases, with 11 bases between them. This CDR3 has 15 amino acids. From germline, CDR1 is SGHNT and CDR2 YYREEE (reference sequence). The CDR3 reads CASSLEFQENSPLHF. The CDR3 nucleotides are TGTGCCAGCAGCTTGGAGTTCCAGGAGAATTCACCCCTCCACTTT.

The chain couples TRBV11-3 to TRBJ1-1; tentative D call: TRBD1 (5 bases). The V end was cut by 5 bases, the J end by 5 bases, with 12 bases between. The CDR3 extends over 13 amino acids. Germline loops: CDR1 SGHNT, CDR2 YENEEA. CDR3 bases: TGTGCCAGCAGCGGACACTCCCGGACTGAAGCTTTCTTT. This gives the protein CASSGHSRTEAFF.

The chain has TRBV14 and TRBJ1-1, with D hard to call. V dropped 0 bases and J dropped 10 bases, with 12 bases sitting between them. The CDR3 has 13 amino acids. Germline V CDR1 and CDR2: SGHDN, FVKESK. CDR3 sequence (DNA): TGTGCCAGCAGCCAAGAGGCCCCATCGGGAGCTTTCTTT. Translating gives CASSQEAPSGAFF.

V is TRBV23-1 and J is TRBJ2-2, with TRBD1 identical over 9 bases. TRBV23-1 falls under the ORF class, with uncertain function. Trimming removed 2 bases from V and 4 bases from J; junction bases left unmatched: 8. CDR3 length: 17 amino acids. CDR3 sequence: CASSQIDRGVCTGELFF. For the CDR3, the DNA is TGCGCCAGCAGTCAAATAGACAGGGGGGTGTGCACCGGGGAGCTGTTTTTT.

This rearrangement joins TRBV30 to TRBJ1-1; D gene uncertain. The CDR3 covers 11 residues. Per germline, CDR1 GTSNPN and CDR2 SVGIG (reference sequence). With 5 bases removed from V and 0 bases from J, the gap between germline ends came to 4 bases. CDR3 protein: CAWELNTEAFF. The CDR3 coding sequence is TGTGCCTGGGAATTGAACACTGAAGCTTTCTTT.

This sequence joins TRBV4-3 and TRBJ1-5, with unresolved D. Germline lookup yields CDR1 LGHNA and CDR2 YSLEER. V lost 2 bases and J 2 bases, leaving 16 bases between the germline ends. The CDR3 is 17 residues long. In DNA form, the CDR3 reads TGCGCCAGCAGCCAACGTATAAATTGGGCGGGCAATCAGCCCCAGCATTTT. Translating gives CASSQRINWAGNQPQHF.

This clone was seen a handful of times. The rearrangement joins TRBV6-1 to TRBJ1-5; 8 bases are a match to TRBD1. From germline, CDR1 is MNHNS and CDR2 SASEGT. V was pared by 2 bases and J by 6 bases, with 6 bases of the junction left unmatched. The CDR3 contains 15 residues. CDR3 bases: TGTGCCAGCAGTGAACCCGACAGGGGAAGTCAGCCCCAGCATTTT. Translation: CASSEPDRGSQPQHF.

This clone is a singleton in its sample. V gene TRBV5-1 combines with J gene TRBJ2-7; no definite D call. The CDR3 is 15 amino acids. Germline values: CDR1 SGHRS, CDR2 YFSETQ. Trimming removed 4 bases from V and 0 bases from J, with 14 bases in between. CDR3 loop: CASSPVGISSYEQYF. The DNA for the CDR3 is TGCGCCAGCAGCCCGGTAGGAATAAGCTCCTACGAGCAGTACTTC.

The J gene is TRBJ1-1, the V gene TRBV2; D remains ambiguous. Germline V gives CDR1 SNHLY, CDR2 FYNNEI. V was shortened by 5 bases and J by 4 bases, with 14 bases between the two germline ends. The CDR3 consists of 14 residues. The CDR3 here is CASSTGRRTTEAFF. The DNA of the CDR3 is TGTGCCAGCAGTACCGGCAGGCGAACCACTGAAGCTTTCTTT.

The rearrangement joins TRBV7-2 to TRBJ1-1; D might be TRBD1 (6 bases). This CDR3 has 14 amino acids. From germline, CDR1 is SGHTA and CDR2 FQGNSA. V was clipped by 1 base and J by 5 bases, with 11 bases between them. CDR3 in amino acids: CASSLDRDGTEAFF. Here the CDR3 DNA reads TGTGCCAGCAGCTTAGACAGGGACGGGACTGAAGCTTTCTTT.

The chain combines TRBV7-9 with TRBJ2-5; D unclear. V was cut by 2 bases and J by 5 bases, with 12 bases left in between. CDR3 size: 14 residues. Per the germline V gene, CDR1 is SEHNR and CDR2 is FQNEAQ (reference sequence). The CDR3 protein is CASSLWTLLETQYF. Written as DNA, the CDR3 is TGTGCCAGCAGCTTATGGACCCTCCTGGAGACCCAGTACTTC.

Only a few counts were recorded for this clone. The chain joins TRBV7-9 to TRBJ2-7; tentatively, D is TRBD1 or TRBD2 (5 bases each). Germline V CDR1 and CDR2: SEHNR, FQNEAQ (reference sequence). This CDR3 contains 14 residues. V lost 0 bases and J 3 bases, leaving 9 bases between the germline ends. CDR3: CASSLAWGIYEQYF. DNA of the CDR3: TGTGCCAGCAGCTTAGCGTGGGGGATCTACGAGCAGTACTTC.

V is TRBV15 and J is TRBJ2-7; D perhaps matches TRBD1 (5 bases). The germline V gene encodes CDR1 LNHNV and CDR2 YYDKDF (reference sequence). This CDR3 has 14 residues. Trimming removed 1 base from V and 1 base from J, with 8 bases in between. The CDR3 DNA reads TGTGCCACCAGCAGAGGGGGCTTGTCCTACGAGCAGTACTTC. Residues: CATSRGGLSYEQYF.

This clone was observed a few times. The chain employs TRBV5-4 and TRBJ1-2; 9 bases agree with TRBD1. The junction had 8 bases not matched to a gene; V was cut back by 4 bases and J by 4 bases. Looked up from germline, CDR1 is SGHNT and CDR2 is YYREEE (reference sequence). There are 15 residues in the CDR3. CDR3 amino acids: CASSPGGTGFYGYTF. For the CDR3, the DNA is TGTGCCAGCAGCCCCGGGGGGACAGGGTTCTATGGCTACACCTTC.

The chain uses TRBV6-6 and TRBJ2-7, with D perhaps being TRBD1 or TRBD2 (5 bases each). The CDR3 has 14 residues. The germline V and J ends were trimmed by 5 bases and 2 bases, with 13 bases remaining between them. Germline loops: CDR1 MNHNY, CDR2 SVGAGI (reference sequence). DNA for the CDR3: TGTGCCAGCAGTCTGACCCTGGGACCCTACGAGCAGTACTTC. Protein: CASSLTLGPYEQYF.

The V call is TRBV19, the J call TRBJ2-1; D perhaps matches TRBD1 (6 bases). From germline, CDR1 is LNHDA and CDR2 SQIVND (reference sequence). CDR3 size: 16 residues. Trimming left V 4 bases short and J 8 bases short, with 21 bases between. CDR3 coding DNA: TGTGCCAGTAGTAACGAGTCGTACAGGGTCGGTTATGAGCAGTTCTTC. Translation gives CASSNESYRVGYEQFF.

The chain employs TRBV2 and TRBJ2-2; 10 bases align to TRBD2. There are 15 residues in the CDR3. V lost 6 bases and J lost 2; bases outside the gene matches: 3. The germline gives CDR1 SNHLY, CDR2 FYNNEI. The CDR3 nucleotides read TGTGCCAGCAGAGGGACTAGCGCTAACACCGGGGAGCTGTTTTTT. Translated: CASRGTSANTGELFF.

The chain employs TRBV30 and TRBJ1-1; D unclear. The V end was cut by 0 bases, the J end by 8 bases, with 4 bases between. The CDR3 is 10 residues long. CDR1 is GTSNPN and CDR2 is SVGIG in the germline V gene (reference sequence). CDR3 bases: TGTGCCTGGAGTGTCCAGGAAGCTTTCTTT. It translates to CAWSVQEAFF. Full variable domain (missing parts from reference TRBV30 and TRBJ1-1): SQTIHQWPATLVQPVGSPLSLECTVEGTSNPNLYWYRQAAGRGLQLLFYSVGIGQISSEVPQNLSASRPQDRQFILSSKKLLLSDSGFYLCAWSVQEAFFGQGTRLTVV.

The rearrangement links TRBV19 to TRBJ2-5, with D tentatively TRBD1 (6 bases). The CDR3 runs to 15 residues. Germline-derived CDR1 and CDR2 are LNHDA and SQIVND (reference sequence). V gave up 3 bases and J gave up 5 bases, with 16 bases separating them. The CDR3 bases are TGTGCCAGTAGTATTCAGGGGATGGGGAGTGAGACCCAGTACTTC. It encodes CASSIQGMGSETQYF.

The CDR3 bases are TGTGCCCCCGAAAGCGGGCCCCAGCATTTT. Amino acid sequence: CAPESGPQHF. This sequence joins TRBV21-1 and TRBJ1-5. TRBV21-1 is flagged as a pseudogene. The CDR3 length is 10 residues.

The chain recombines TRBV27 with TRBJ1-5; D might be TRBD1 (6 bases). V lost 1 base and J 7 bases, leaving 11 bases between the germline ends. CDR1 and CDR2 from the germline V gene are MNHEY and SMNVEV (reference sequence). This CDR3 is 14 amino acids long. This CDR3 is CASSLLGAGQPQHF. CDR3 nucleotides: TGTGCCAGCAGTTTATTGGGGGCAGGACAGCCCCAGCATTTT.

This clone was seen only once. J is TRBJ1-2 and V is TRBV5-4; tentatively, D is TRBD1 (6 bases). The CDR3 is 13 residues long. V gave up 3 bases and J gave up 4 bases, with 10 bases separating them. Germline V gives CDR1 SGHNT, CDR2 YYREEE (reference sequence). The CDR3 is CASSSGTSYGYTF. The CDR3 coding sequence is TGTGCCAGCAGCTCCGGGACATCCTATGGCTACACCTTC.

This sequence joins TRBV9 and TRBJ2-2, with D perhaps being TRBD1 or TRBD2 (6 bases each). The CDR3 totals 17 residues. Germline values: CDR1 SGDLS, CDR2 YYNGEE. V was pared by 4 bases and J by 5 bases, with 21 bases between. The DNA of the CDR3 is TGTGCCAGCAGCCTGGTTCAGTGGGGGGCGCGTACCGGGGAGCTGTTTTTT. Its translation is CASSLVQWGARTGELFF. The full variable domain, completed using reference TRBV9 and TRBJ2-2, is DSGVTQTPKHLITATGQRVTLRCSPRSGDLSVYWYQQSLDQGLQFLIQYYNGEERAKGNILERFSAQQFPDLHSELNLSSLELGDSALYFCASSLVQWGARTGELFFGEGSRLTVL.

This chain links TRBV6-6 with TRBJ1-4; 7 nucleotides align to TRBD1. The germline V gene encodes CDR1 MNHNY and CDR2 SVGAGI (reference sequence). The CDR3 runs to 14 residues. V trimming: 6 bases; J trimming: 8 bases; junction bases outside the gene matches: 9. The CDR3 nucleotides read TGTGCCAGCAGCCTACAGGGGCAGTACGAAAAACTGTTTTTT. Translated: CASSLQGQYEKLFF.

The chain has TRBV15 and TRBJ2-5, with 7 bases lining up with TRBD1. Germline V gene lookup returns CDR1 LNHNV and CDR2 YYDKDF (reference sequence). The CDR3 extends over 14 amino acids. V gave up 6 bases and J gave up 3 bases; unmatched junction bases: 7. The CDR3 sequence: CATSNPGQKETQYF. CDR3 bases: TGTGCCACCAGTAATCCGGGACAGAAAGAGACCCAGTACTTC. Drawing the rest from reference TRBV15 and TRBJ2-5, the complete variable domain is DAMVIQNPRYQVTQFGKPVTLSCSQTLNHNVMYWYQQKSSQAPKLLFHYYDKDFNNEADTPDNFQSRRPNTSFCFLDIRSPGLGDTAMYLCATSNPGQKETQYFGPGTRLLVL.

The rearrangement uses TRBV7-6 and TRBJ1-6; D is unresolved. CDR1 is SGHVS and CDR2 is FNYEAQ in the germline V gene. V gave up 4 bases and J gave up 7 bases, with 8 bases separating them. CDR3 size: 13 residues. The CDR3 DNA sequence: TGTGCCAGCAGCTCGGACTTCAATTCACCCCTCCACTTT. Protein: CASSSDFNSPLHF.

The chain recombines TRBV19 with TRBJ1-1; no clear D. The CDR3 length is 13 residues. Germline-derived CDR1 and CDR2 are LNHDA and SQIVND (reference sequence). V lost 6 bases to trimming and J lost 4 bases, with 12 bases between them. CDR3 nucleotide sequence: TGTGCCAGTAGCACGGTGGGTAGCACTGAAGCTTTCTTT. Residues: CASSTVGSTEAFF.

J is TRBJ2-2 and V is TRBV9; TRBD2 might be the D (5 bases). Trimming cost V 0 bases and J 5 bases, with 14 bases left between them. This CDR3 contains 16 residues. Germline loops: CDR1 SGDLS, CDR2 YYNGEE. The CDR3 is CASSVAGIRRTGELFF. Here the CDR3 DNA reads TGTGCCAGCAGCGTAGCGGGGATTCGTCGGACCGGGGAGCTGTTTTTT.